Following are 19 T cell receptor beta chains from one sample sequenced in a study of PD-L1 blockade in urothelial cancer. Assay: immunoSEQ multiplex PCR; the TCRdb copy retains only in-frame clones and omits some. This table holds 87,000 or so clones, around 84% found once. Time point in this sample: pretreatment peripheral blood. The material was PBMCs, obtained around atezolizumab (anti-PD-L1) treatment. All receptors come from a man in his fifties or sixties with urothelial cancer.

This rearrangement joins TRBV28 to TRBJ2-7, with D perhaps TRBD2 (7 bases). Germline-derived CDR1 and CDR2 are MDHEN and SYDVKM. V was trimmed by 7 bases and J by 3 bases, leaving 19 bases between them. This CDR3 region has 15 residues. The CDR3 DNA sequence: TGTGCCAGCATCAAAAGGGGGGGCACGGGCTACGAGCAGTACTTC. It codes for CASIKRGGTGYEQYF.

The V and J genes are TRBV6-5 and TRBJ1-2; D is ambiguous. Germline CDR1 is MNHEY and CDR2 is SVGAGI. Trimming cost V 2 bases and J 0 bases, with 4 bases left between them. The CDR3 spans 13 residues. For the CDR3, the DNA is TGTGCCAGCAGTTACAGAGCTAACTATGGCTACACCTTC. It translates to CASSYRANYGYTF.

The genes are TRBV28 and TRBJ2-6, with D tentatively TRBD1 (7 bases). The CDR3 spans 16 residues. Deletions cut 6 bases from V and 0 bases from J, with 12 bases between. Germline values: CDR1 MDHEN, CDR2 SYDVKM. CDR3 coding DNA: TGTGCCAGCAGCGCCCAGGGGGGCTCTGGGGCCAACGTCCTGACTTTC. Protein: CASSAQGGSGANVLTF.

V usage is TRBV19 and J usage is TRBJ1-5; possible D gene TRBD1, 5 bases. CDR1 LNHDA and CDR2 SQIVND come from the germline V gene (reference sequence). Trimming stripped 9 bases from V and 1 base from J, with 19 bases between. The CDR3 has 16 amino acids. CDR3 protein: CASRLDGTTSNQPQHF. In DNA, the CDR3 is TGTGCCAGCCGACTTGATGGGACTACCAGCAATCAGCCCCAGCATTTT.

The rearrangement joins TRBV7-2 to TRBJ2-3, with 9 bases fitting TRBD1. Germline CDR1 is SGHTA and CDR2 is FQGNSA. V dropped 6 bases and J dropped 2; count of bases not matched to a gene: 3. The CDR3 length is 14 residues. Written as DNA, the CDR3 is TGTGCCAGCAGTCGACAGGGGGACACAGATACGCAGTATTTT. Protein product: CASSRQGDTDTQYF.

The V call is TRBV5-1, the J call TRBJ1-1; D is unclear. V shed 2 bases and J shed 2 bases, with 13 bases lying between them. The CDR3 covers 15 residues. Germline CDR1 and CDR2: SGHRS and YFSETQ. In DNA form, the CDR3 reads TGCGCCAGCAGCTTTTCCGCCAGGACTAACACTGAAGCTTTCTTT. Translated, it gives CASSFSARTNTEAFF.

CDR3 loop: CAAGSTDTQYF. Written as DNA, the CDR3 is TGCGCCGCGGGGAGCACAGATACGCAGTATTTT. This chain links TRBV10-1 with TRBJ2-3; D might be TRBD2 (6 bases). V was shortened by 11 bases and J by 0 bases, with 6 bases between the two germline ends. The length of the CDR3 is 11 residues. Germline values: CDR1 WNHNN, CDR2 SYGVQD (reference sequence).

V usage is TRBV15 and J usage is TRBJ2-3; 7 positions agree with TRBD1. Germline-derived CDR1 and CDR2 are LNHNV and YYDKDF (reference sequence). This CDR3 is 15 amino acids long. Trimming at V came to 5 bases and at J to 1 base, leaving 6 bases not matched to a gene. The CDR3 loop is CATSGRTGRTDTQYF. CDR3 DNA: TGTGCCACCAGCGGAAGGACAGGACGCACAGATACGCAGTATTTT.

This chain joins TRBV18 and TRBJ1-2; possible D gene TRBD1, 6 bases. Trimming removed 6 bases at V and 4 bases at J, with 21 bases between. Per germline, CDR1 KGHSH and CDR2 LQKENI. The CDR3 loop spans 16 amino acids. CDR3 sequence: CASSPYSGHNFYGYTF. The CDR3 bases are TGTGCCAGCTCCCCCTACTCGGGACACAACTTCTATGGCTACACCTTC.

This clone was counted only a few times. The chain is built from TRBV4-2 and TRBJ2-5; 8 bases line up with TRBD1. The CDR3 consists of 15 residues. Trimming removed 1 base from V and 4 bases from J; junction bases left unmatched: 5. The germline V gene has CDR1 LGHNA and CDR2 YNFKEQ. The CDR3 coding sequence is TGTGCCAGCAGCCAAGGGACAGGGAAGGGAGAGACCCAGTACTTC. It encodes CASSQGTGKGETQYF.

J is TRBJ2-1 and V is TRBV11-2, with TRBD1 as a possible D gene (6 bases). In germline, CDR1 is SGHAT, CDR2 FQNNGV. The CDR3 sequence is 14 residues long. V lost 1 base, J lost 4 bases, and 8 bases lay in between. CDR3 protein: CASSLADSYNEQFF. Written as DNA, the CDR3 is TGTGCCAGCAGCTTAGCGGACAGTTACAATGAGCAGTTCTTC.

V and J are TRBV5-4 and TRBJ2-1; TRBD2 agrees at 9 bases. This CDR3 has 14 amino acids. Germline lookup yields CDR1 SGHNT and CDR2 YYREEE (reference sequence). The V and J ends lost 4 bases and 7 bases, in that order; junction bases with no gene match: 6. DNA for the CDR3: TGTGCCAGCAGCCCTGGGACTAGCAGGAATGAGCAGTTCTTC. It yields the protein CASSPGTSRNEQFF. Looking up the rest from reference TRBV5-4 and TRBJ2-1 gives the full variable domain: ETGVTQSPTHLIKTRGQQVTLRCSSQSGHNTVSWYQQALGQGPQFIFQYYREEENGRGNFPPRFSGLQFPNYSSELNVNALELDDSALYLCASSPGTSRNEQFFGPGTRLTVL.

This clone was observed once. The chain uses TRBV2 and TRBJ2-5; tentative D call: TRBD2 (7 bases). This CDR3 spans 13 amino acids. V gave up 7 bases and J gave up 3 bases, with 12 bases separating them. The germline V gene has CDR1 SNHLY and CDR2 FYNNEI. CDR3 loop: CASTGGREETQYF. DNA for the CDR3: TGTGCCAGCACGGGGGGCAGGGAAGAGACCCAGTACTTC.

V gene TRBV19 combines with J gene TRBJ1-6; D remains unclear. V lost 1 base to trimming and J lost 5 bases, with 9 bases between them. Germline lookup yields CDR1 LNHDA and CDR2 SQIVND (reference sequence). This CDR3 is built from 15 residues. The chain's CDR3 is CASSIAVQDNSPLHF. The CDR3 coding sequence is TGTGCCAGTAGTATAGCAGTGCAGGATAATTCACCCCTCCACTTT. Based on the CDR3 plus reference TRBV19 and TRBJ1-6, the full variable domain is DGGITQSPKYLFRKEGQNVTLSCEQNLNHDAMYWYRQDPGQGLRLIYYSQIVNDFQKGDIAEGYSVSREKKESFPLTVTSAQKNPTAFYLCASSIAVQDNSPLHFGNGTRLTVT.

V is TRBV19 and J is TRBJ2-2, with D possibly TRBD2 on 7 matching bases. This CDR3 is built from 15 residues. Trimming shortened V by 3 bases and J by 4 bases, and 12 bases separated the two germline ends. The germline V gene has CDR1 LNHDA and CDR2 SQIVND (reference sequence). The CDR3: CASSIREGGTGELFF. The CDR3 bases are TGTGCCAGTAGTATCAGGGAGGGGGGCACCGGGGAGCTGTTTTTT.

This clone appeared a few times. The chain uses TRBV5-1 and TRBJ2-7; 9 bases are a match to TRBD1. Germline V CDR1 and CDR2: SGHRS, YFSETQ. The CDR3 is 13 residues long. After removal of 4 bases from V and 3 bases from J, the junction contained 2 bases not matched to a gene. In DNA, the CDR3 is TGCGCCAGCAGCCGGGGACAGGGCTACGAGCAGTACTTC. It translates to CASSRGQGYEQYF.

The CDR3, as DNA: TGCGCCAGCAGTCTTCAACAGAACTATGGCTACACCTTC. Encoded protein: CASSLQQNYGYTF. The V gene is TRBV5-1, the J gene TRBJ1-2, with D hard to call. From germline, CDR1 is SGHRS and CDR2 YFSETQ. Trimming stripped 5 bases from V and 2 bases from J, with 10 bases between. The CDR3 extends over 13 amino acids.

The chain has TRBV11-2 and TRBJ2-7; 12 bases agree with TRBD1. Germline CDR1 reads SGHAT; CDR2 reads FQNNGV. V was clipped by 8 bases and J by 6 bases; unmatched bases: 14. The CDR3 sequence is 16 residues long. In DNA, the CDR3 is TGTGCCAGCGGACAGACCTCCGGGACAGGGGGCGGCGAGCAGTACTTC. Residues: CASGQTSGTGGGEQYF. The full variable domain, its missing parts supplied by reference TRBV11-2 and TRBJ2-7, is EAGVAQSPRYKIIEKRQSVAFWCNPISGHATLYWYQQILGQGPKLLIQFQNNGVVDDSQLPKDRFSAERLKGVDSTLKIQPAKLEDSAVYLCASGQTSGTGGGEQYFGPGTRLTVT.

Many counts were recorded for this clone. This chain links TRBV25-1 with TRBJ1-6, with unresolved D. V lost 4 bases, J lost 9 bases, and 13 bases lay in between. Germline V lookup: CDR1 MGHDK, CDR2 SYGVNS. CDR3 length: 14 residues. In nucleotides, the CDR3 is TGTGCCAGCAGTGCCCGGGATGGGCGTTCACCCCTCCACTTT. Translation: CASSARDGRSPLHF. Full variable domain (outside the CDR3, taken from reference TRBV25-1 and TRBJ1-6): EADIYQTPRYLVIGTGKKITLECSQTMGHDKMYWYQQDPGMELHLIHYSYGVNSTEKGDLSSESTVSRIRTEHFPLTLESARPSHTSQYLCASSARDGRSPLHFGNGTRLTVT.